Presented here are 21 T cell receptor beta chains from one specimen sequenced in a study of radiotherapy plus CTLA-4 blockade in lung cancer. The data were produced by immunoSEQ multiplex PCR, yet TCRdb's version contains in-frame clones alone and is incomplete. Of roughly 73,000 clones in the sample, about nine tenths were seen once. Here the sequenced sample was peripheral blood, taken from a patient treated with radiotherapy plus ipilimumab. The source is a human donor with non-small cell lung cancer that progressed on radiotherapy plus ipilimumab.

V is TRBV14 and J is TRBJ2-4; 7 positions agree with TRBD1. The CDR3 is 14 amino acids. The trim removed 4 bases at V and 7 bases at J, leaving 7 bases unmatched. Germline values: CDR1 SGHDN, CDR2 FVKESK. This CDR3 reads CASSPTGSGNIQYF. Here the CDR3 DNA reads TGTGCCAGCAGCCCGACAGGGTCAGGGAACATTCAGTACTTC.

This clone was detected a few times. The chain is built from TRBV6-4 and TRBJ2-1; D gene unclear. Trimming stripped 4 bases from V and 7 bases from J, with 8 bases between. Germline V gene data show CDR1 as MRHNA and CDR2 as SNTAGT. The CDR3 consists of 12 residues. CDR3: CASSGNWNEQFF. The CDR3 region has the DNA TGTGCCAGCAGTGGGAACTGGAATGAGCAGTTCTTC.

The V gene is TRBV9, the J gene TRBJ2-1; a possible D gene is TRBD2 (6 bases). Per the germline V gene, CDR1 is SGDLS and CDR2 is YYNGEE. The CDR3 covers 17 residues. V lost 3 bases and J 4 bases, leaving 20 bases between the germline ends. CDR3 nucleotide sequence: TGTGCCAGCAGCGCCCCCGGCGGCGGGGTAGATTACAATGAGCAGTTCTTC. As protein: CASSAPGGGVDYNEQFF.

In its sample, this clone was seen once. This chain connects TRBV4-2 to TRBJ2-1; D gene unclear. Trimming removed 0 bases from V and 7 bases from J, with 10 bases in between. CDR1 LGHNA and CDR2 YNFKEQ come from the germline V gene. The CDR3 totals 14 residues. Here the CDR3 reads CASSQESDGNEQFF. DNA of the CDR3: TGTGCCAGCAGCCAAGAATCCGACGGGAATGAGCAGTTCTTC.

The rearrangement uses TRBV6-5 and TRBJ1-2; 9 nucleotides agree with TRBD1. The V gene end was trimmed by 0 bases and the J gene end by 2 bases; junction bases not matched to a gene: 4. The length of the CDR3 is 16 residues. Germline lookup yields CDR1 MNHEY and CDR2 SVGAGI. Written as DNA, the CDR3 is TGTGCCAGCAGTTACTCCTGGACAGGGGACAACTATGGCTACACCTTC. Translation: CASSYSWTGDNYGYTF.

The V call is TRBV5-5, the J call TRBJ2-2; 13 bases agree with TRBD2. V shed 0 bases, J shed 10 bases, and the junction held 15 bases outside the gene matches. The CDR3 is 19 residues long. Germline V gene lookup returns CDR1 SGHKS and CDR2 YYEKEE (reference sequence). The CDR3, as DNA: TGTGCCAGCAGCTTGGCCCGGACTAGCGGGAGTGTCAGAACACCGGAGCTGTTTTTT. Protein product: CASSLARTSGSVRTPELFF.

The chain uses TRBV2 and TRBJ1-2; D is uncertain. The CDR3 extends over 12 amino acids. V lost 7 bases, J lost 3 bases, and 9 bases lay in between. Germline V CDR1 and CDR2: SNHLY, FYNNEI. The CDR3 spells CASTRRDYGYTF. The CDR3 region has the DNA TGTGCCAGCACTAGGAGAGACTATGGCTACACCTTC.

This chain links TRBV6-1 with TRBJ2-3; a weak D match, TRBD2 (6 bases). Trimming took 1 base from V and 4 from J, leaving 12 bases between them. CDR3 size: 15 residues. CDR1 is MNHNS, CDR2 SASEGT, per germline. CDR3 amino acids: CASSEERRAPDTQYF. The DNA for the CDR3 is TGTGCCAGCAGTGAAGAAAGGAGGGCCCCAGATACGCAGTATTTT.

The chain couples TRBV19 to TRBJ2-7; 9 nucleotides align to TRBD2. This CDR3 contains 16 residues. Trimming took 4 bases from V and 0 from J; bases not matched to a gene: 7. Germline CDR1 LNHDA, CDR2 SQIVND (reference sequence). The CDR3 sequence: CASSTPAGGISYEQYF. The CDR3 DNA reads TGTGCCAGTAGTACCCCAGCGGGAGGAATCTCCTACGAGCAGTACTTC.

V and J are TRBV7-2 and TRBJ2-5; the D gene is possibly TRBD2 (5 bases). V was cut by 5 bases and J by 3 bases, with 13 bases left in between. This CDR3 is 14 amino acids long. Germline CDR1 is SGHTA and CDR2 is FQGNSA. As DNA, the CDR3 is TGTGCCAGCAGCCCTAGCTTTACGAAAGAGACCCAGTACTTC. Translated: CASSPSFTKETQYF.

This clone was seen just once. This rearrangement joins TRBV28 to TRBJ2-2; perhaps TRBD2 as D (6 bases). Trimming cost V 6 bases and J 1 base, with 12 bases left between them. The germline V gene has CDR1 MDHEN and CDR2 SYDVKM. There are 15 residues in the CDR3. For the CDR3, the DNA is TGTGCCAGCAGCAATTCGGGGGAGAACACCGGGGAGCTGTTTTTT. It translates to CASSNSGENTGELFF.

The chain links TRBV4-1 to TRBJ2-7, with D perhaps TRBD2 (5 bases). V lost 1 base and J lost 2, with 9 bases in between. Germline V gene sequence: CDR1 MGHRA, CDR2 YSYEKL. The CDR3 is made up of 14 amino acids. The CDR3 DNA is TGCGCCAGCAGCCAAGGCGGAGGACCCTACGAGCAGTACTTC. As protein: CASSQGGGPYEQYF.

This chain uses TRBV18 with TRBJ2-1; the D gene is possibly TRBD1 (5 bases). Germline V CDR1 and CDR2: KGHSH, LQKENI. The CDR3 has 13 amino acids. Deletions cut 1 base from V and 5 bases from J, with 6 bases between. In DNA, the CDR3 is TGTGCCAGCTCACCACGGGGCGACAATGAGCAGTTCTTC. Translation: CASSPRGDNEQFF.

V and J are TRBV6-5 and TRBJ2-1; 9 bases fit TRBD2. With 2 bases clipped from V and 8 bases from J, the junction kept 7 bases outside the gene matches. This CDR3 contains 15 residues. Germline CDR1 reads MNHEY; CDR2 reads SVGAGI. The CDR3 protein is CASSYGLAGMYEQFF. The CDR3 DNA sequence: TGTGCCAGCAGTTACGGTCTAGCGGGAATGTATGAGCAGTTCTTC.

This clone was counted once. In DNA, the CDR3 is TGTGCCAGCAGCTTTTTCCGGGATACAGGCGGTGAGCAGTTCTTC. Its translation is CASSFFRDTGGEQFF. The V and J genes are TRBV5-4 and TRBJ2-1; D may match TRBD1 or TRBD2 (5 bases each). Deletions cut 2 bases from V and 9 bases from J, with 18 bases between. Germline CDR1 is SGHNT and CDR2 is YYREEE (reference sequence). The CDR3 has 15 residues.

The chain has TRBV23-1 and TRBJ2-2, with D possibly TRBD1 on 6 matching bases. TRBV23-1 is known as an ORF, though its function is uncertain. The CDR3 covers 16 residues. V lost 2 bases, J lost 4 bases, and 14 bases lay in between. The CDR3 here is CASSQLDSLGTGELFF. The CDR3 DNA sequence: TGCGCCAGCAGTCAACTGGACAGTCTCGGCACCGGGGAGCTGTTTTTT.

The rearrangement links TRBV4-2 to TRBJ2-5, with TRBD2 as a possible D gene (5 bases). V was trimmed by 8 bases and J by 7 bases, leaving 14 bases between them. The CDR3 sequence is 12 residues long. Germline V gene sequence: CDR1 LGHNA, CDR2 YNFKEQ. As DNA, the CDR3 is TGTGCCAGCGGGAAAGGCAGCGGGACCCAGTACTTC. It translates to CASGKGSGTQYF.

This clone was counted once. V usage is TRBV4-1 and J usage is TRBJ1-2, with D maybe TRBD1 (5 bases). Trimming left V 2 bases short and J 5 bases short, with 15 bases between. This CDR3 spans 15 amino acids. Germline V gives CDR1 MGHRA, CDR2 YSYEKL. The CDR3 is CASSQPEKGLYGYTF. CDR3 bases: TGCGCCAGCAGCCAACCAGAGAAGGGGCTTTATGGCTACACCTTC.

This clone was counted between two and nine times. The chain uses TRBV4-1 and TRBJ2-2, with 11 bases lining up with TRBD2. The CDR3 has 17 residues. V lost 4 bases and J lost 2; bases outside the gene matches: 6. CDR1 is MGHRA and CDR2 is YSYEKL in the germline V gene. The CDR3 protein is CASSRISGRVNTGELFF. The CDR3 DNA reads TGCGCCAGCAGCCGAATTAGCGGGAGGGTCAACACCGGGGAGCTGTTTTTT.

CDR3 residues: CASSELTGRLVEQFF. For the CDR3, the DNA is TGTGCCAGCAGTGAATTGACAGGGCGGCTAGTCGAGCAGTTCTTC. This chain joins TRBV6-1 and TRBJ2-1; TRBD1 agrees at 7 bases. The CDR3 length is 15 residues. From germline, CDR1 is MNHNS and CDR2 SASEGT. The ends lost 2 bases at V and 10 bases at J; junction bases unmatched: 11.

The chain combines TRBV5-1 with TRBJ2-7, with 8 bases fitting TRBD1. Per the germline V gene, CDR1 is SGHRS and CDR2 is YFSETQ. V lost 5 bases, J lost 2 bases, and 9 bases stayed unmatched. The CDR3 has 15 amino acids. The CDR3 coding sequence is TGCGCCAGCAGGGTGGGACAGGCTGGAACCTACGAGCAGTACTTC. The encoded protein is CASRVGQAGTYEQYF.